This is a list of T cell receptor beta chains from one sample in a study of radiotherapy plus CTLA-4 blockade in lung cancer. Generated by immunoSEQ multiplex PCR, the TCRdb table keeps only in-frame clones and is missing some. The sample has some 87,000 clones, over 80% seen once; the top ten hold 14% to 15%. The sample consisted of peripheral blood, taken from a patient treated with radiotherapy plus ipilimumab. These receptors came from a human donor with non-small cell lung cancer that progressed on radiotherapy plus ipilimumab. The CDR3 runs from the conserved cysteine through the conserved F or W. D genes are given only for firm matches. Clone sizes are given selectively: once, few, many, or a class where the clone is expanded.

j_call: TRBJ2-3; d_call: TRBD2; clone_size: once; v_call: TRBV5-6; cdr3_nt: TGTGCCAGCAGCCCCGGGACTAGCGGGAGGAGCACAGATACGCAGTATTTT; cdr3_aa: CASSPGTSGRSTDTQYF
j_call: TRBJ2-7; d_call: TRBD2; clone_size: once; v_call: TRBV11-2; cdr3_nt: TGTGCCAGCAGCTTAGTGGGGGGGATTGCTGTCTACGAGCAGTACTTC; cdr3_aa: CASSLVGGIAVYEQYF
j_call: TRBJ1-5; d_call: TRBD1; clone_size: NA; v_call: TRBV19; cdr3_nt: TGTGCCAGTACAGGGGGCGCAGCCGGCAATCAGCCCCAGCATTTT; cdr3_aa: CASTGGAAGNQPQHF
j_call: TRBJ1-4; d_call: NA; clone_size: NA; v_call: TRBV15; cdr3_nt: TGTGCCACCAGAGAGAAGGGGGGGTTTGAAAAACTGTTTTTT; cdr3_aa: CATREKGGFEKLFF
j_call: TRBJ2-2; d_call: TRBD1; clone_size: NA; v_call: TRBV7-8; cdr3_nt: TGTGCCAGCAGCTTAACAGGGGCTCTCAACACCGGGGAGCTGTTTTTT; cdr3_aa: CASSLTGALNTGELFF
j_call: TRBJ2-7; d_call: TRBD1; clone_size: NA; v_call: TRBV5-3; cdr3_nt: TGCGCCAGCAGCTTCGGACAGGGGGCATCCTACGAGCAGTACTTC; cdr3_aa: CASSFGQGASYEQYF
j_call: TRBJ1-2; d_call: NA; clone_size: NA; v_call: TRBV7-9; cdr3_nt: TGTGCCAGCCGTACAGTCCAGGGTCGGGATGGCTACACCTTC; cdr3_aa: CASRTVQGRDGYTF
j_call: TRBJ2-1; d_call: NA; clone_size: NA; v_call: TRBV29-1; cdr3_nt: TGCAGCGTTGTAACGGGATCTGAGCAGTTCTTC; cdr3_aa: CSVVTGSEQFF
j_call: TRBJ1-2; d_call: NA; clone_size: NA; v_call: TRBV4-1; cdr3_nt: TGCGCCAGCAGCCAAGATAGTGCGGGCTATGGCTACACCTTC; cdr3_aa: CASSQDSAGYGYTF
j_call: TRBJ1-6; d_call: NA; clone_size: NA; v_call: TRBV6-1; cdr3_nt: TGTGCCAGCAGAAAAGCAGGGTTGGATTCACCCCTCCACTTT; cdr3_aa: CASRKAGLDSPLHF
j_call: TRBJ2-7; d_call: NA; clone_size: once; v_call: TRBV11-1; cdr3_nt: TGTGCCAGCACTACTGGGCAAAACTTCTACGAGCAGTACTTC; cdr3_aa: CASTTGQNFYEQYF
j_call: TRBJ2-7; d_call: NA; clone_size: NA; v_call: TRBV6-5; cdr3_nt: TGTGCCAGCACGCAGGGGCTCTCCTACGAGCAGTACTTC; cdr3_aa: CASTQGLSYEQYF
j_call: TRBJ1-1; d_call: NA; clone_size: NA; v_call: TRBV11-2; cdr3_nt: TGTGCCAGCAGTCCTGATCCTCTGGGCACTGAAGCTTTCTTT; cdr3_aa: CASSPDPLGTEAFF
j_call: TRBJ1-5; d_call: TRBD1; clone_size: NA; v_call: TRBV7-8; cdr3_nt: TGCGCCAGCAGCCTAGGACAGGTTGATGAGCCCCAGCATTTT; cdr3_aa: CASSLGQVDEPQHF
j_call: TRBJ2-3; d_call: NA; clone_size: NA; v_call: TRBV6-1; cdr3_nt: TGTGCCAGCAGTGAAACGACCACAGATACGCAGTATTTT; cdr3_aa: CASSETTTDTQYF
j_call: TRBJ1-2; d_call: NA; clone_size: NA; v_call: TRBV5-1; cdr3_nt: TGCGCCAGCAGCTTGGTAGGGTTAGGTGGCTACACCTTC; cdr3_aa: CASSLVGLGGYTF
j_call: TRBJ1-2; d_call: NA; clone_size: few; v_call: TRBV9; cdr3_nt: TGTGCCAGCAGCGTAGGGGAGACCTATGGCTACACCTTC; cdr3_aa: CASSVGETYGYTF
j_call: TRBJ2-5; d_call: TRBD2; clone_size: NA; v_call: TRBV11-3; cdr3_nt: TGTGCCAGCAGCAGTACGGGGACTACTCAAGAGACCCAGTACTTC; cdr3_aa: CASSSTGTTQETQYF
j_call: TRBJ2-4; d_call: NA; clone_size: medium-sized; v_call: TRBV10-3; cdr3_nt: TGTGCCATCAGTGATCCAGGGTCTCTAGCCAAAAACATTCAGTACTTC; cdr3_aa: CAISDPGSLAKNIQYF
j_call: TRBJ1-4; d_call: TRBD1; clone_size: few; v_call: TRBV15; cdr3_nt: TGTGCCACCAGCCCAGACAGGGAGGACGAAAAACTGTTTTTT; cdr3_aa: CATSPDREDEKLFF
j_call: TRBJ2-7; d_call: TRBD2; clone_size: NA; v_call: TRBV25-1; cdr3_nt: TGTGCCAGCAGTGGGACTAGCGGGAGCGAGCAGTACTTC; cdr3_aa: CASSGTSGSEQYF
j_call: TRBJ1-3; d_call: NA; clone_size: NA; v_call: TRBV11-3; cdr3_nt: TGTGCCAGCAGCCCGGCTGACCGCCCTGGCAACACCATATATTTT; cdr3_aa: CASSPADRPGNTIYF
j_call: TRBJ2-7; d_call: TRBD1; clone_size: NA; v_call: TRBV5-1; cdr3_nt: TGCGCCAGCAGCCCGGGACAGCCGCCCTACGAGCAGTACTTC; cdr3_aa: CASSPGQPPYEQYF
j_call: TRBJ1-1; d_call: TRBD1; clone_size: NA; v_call: TRBV7-8; cdr3_nt: TGTGCCAGCAGCTTAGGACAGGGGAGCACTGAAGCTTTCTTT; cdr3_aa: CASSLGQGSTEAFF
j_call: TRBJ2-7; d_call: TRBD2; clone_size: NA; v_call: TRBV7-2; cdr3_nt: TGTGCCAGCAGCCCGGGACTAGCGTCCTACGAGCAGTACTTC; cdr3_aa: CASSPGLASYEQYF
j_call: TRBJ2-3; d_call: NA; clone_size: NA; v_call: TRBV7-2; cdr3_nt: TGTGCCAGCAGCTTATTACCCGGGACTAGCACAGATACGCAGTATTTT; cdr3_aa: CASSLLPGTSTDTQYF
j_call: TRBJ2-7; d_call: NA; clone_size: NA; v_call: TRBV19; cdr3_nt: TGTGCCAGTAGTACGTTCTACGAGCAGTACTTC; cdr3_aa: CASSTFYEQYF
j_call: TRBJ1-1; d_call: NA; clone_size: NA; v_call: TRBV7-2; cdr3_nt: TGTGCCAGCAGCTTAGGACAGGTAGTAAACACTGAAGCTTTCTTT; cdr3_aa: CASSLGQVVNTEAFF
j_call: TRBJ1-1; d_call: NA; clone_size: NA; v_call: TRBV28; cdr3_nt: TGTGCCAGCAGTTTCGACGGCTACACTGAAGCTTTCTTT; cdr3_aa: CASSFDGYTEAFF
j_call: TRBJ1-5; d_call: NA; clone_size: once; v_call: TRBV7-2; cdr3_nt: TGTGCTGGGAGCGAGGGAGGCAATCAGCCCCAGCATTTT; cdr3_aa: CAGSEGGNQPQHF
j_call: TRBJ1-2; d_call: TRBD1; clone_size: once; v_call: TRBV28; cdr3_nt: TGTGCCAGCAGTGGACGACAGGGTAAGTGCTATGGCTACACCTTC; cdr3_aa: CASSGRQGKCYGYTF
j_call: TRBJ2-3; d_call: NA; clone_size: NA; v_call: TRBV30; cdr3_nt: TGTGCCTGGAGTGTACTCGTTACCGGGGATACGCAGTATTTT; cdr3_aa: CAWSVLVTGDTQYF
j_call: TRBJ2-7; d_call: NA; clone_size: once; v_call: TRBV25-1; cdr3_nt: TGTGCCAGCAGTGACTACGAGCAGTACTTC; cdr3_aa: CASSDYEQYF
j_call: TRBJ2-1; d_call: TRBD1; clone_size: NA; v_call: TRBV5-5; cdr3_nt: TGTGCCAGCAGCGCAGATCCAGGGACAGGTTACAATGAGCAGTTCTTC; cdr3_aa: CASSADPGTGYNEQFF
j_call: TRBJ1-6; d_call: TRBD1; clone_size: NA; v_call: TRBV18; cdr3_nt: TGTGCCAGCTCATCGACAGGGGGCGATTCACCCCTCCACTTT; cdr3_aa: CASSSTGGDSPLHF